The 29 T cell receptor beta chains below come from one sample, sequenced in a study of T-cell reconstitution after alpha-beta-depleted transplantation in children. During its preparation, the TCRbeta library received unique molecular identifiers. TCRdb fed the PCR reads into MiXCR, producing one record per CDR3 protein. The sample holds some 520,000 distinct CDR3 sequences, approximately 30% seen once. The sample here was PBMCs from the stem cell graft donor, taken from the stem cell graft. These receptor sequences come from a human donor who donated a stem cell graft to a child with aplastic anemia.

In this sample, this clonotype turned up a few times. V is TRBV2 and J is TRBJ1-5, with 7 bases lining up with TRBD1. The CDR3 has 18 amino acids. Per germline, CDR1 SNHLY and CDR2 FYNNEI. The J segment lost 3 bases and the V segment lost 6 bases, leaving 17 bases of the junction unmatched. Here the CDR3 DNA reads TGTGCCAGCAGGACCCCTTCTGCCGATGGACAGGTCAATCAGCCCCAGCATTTT. Protein sequence: CASRTPSADGQVNQPQHF.

This clonotype was detected only a few times. J is TRBJ1-1 and V is TRBV29-1; no clear D gene. CDR1 is SQVTM and CDR2 is ANQGSEA in the germline V gene. CDR3 size: 12 residues. Trimming removed 3 bases at V and 8 bases at J, with 13 bases between. The CDR3 DNA sequence: TGCAGCGTTGACCACGGAGGGCGGGAAGCTTTCTTT. Amino acid sequence: CSVDHGGREAFF.

This chain uses TRBV29-1 with TRBJ2-4; tentatively, D is TRBD2 (6 bases). From germline, CDR1 is SQVTM and CDR2 ANQGSEA. The CDR3 runs to 16 residues. Trimming pared 0 bases from V and 6 bases from J, leaving 18 bases between. In DNA, the CDR3 is TGCAGCGTTGAAGATCTTGGTATCGGGAGCAGAAACATTCAGTACTTC. Protein: CSVEDLGIGSRNIQYF.

The chain uses TRBV5-6 and TRBJ2-1; D might be TRBD1 or TRBD2, each matching 5 bases. The CDR3 is 14 amino acids. Germline assignment: CDR1 SGHDT and CDR2 YYEEEE. V lost 4 bases and J lost 6, with 14 bases in between. For the CDR3, the DNA is TGTGCCAGCAGCCCCTGGGAGAGGGGCAATGAGCAGTTCTTC. This gives the protein CASSPWERGNEQFF. Full variable domain (outside the CDR3, taken from reference TRBV5-6 and TRBJ2-1): DAGVTQSPTHLIKTRGQQVTLRCSPKSGHDTVSWYQQALGQGPQFIFQYYEEEERQRGNFPDRFSGHQFPNYSSELNVNALLLGDSALYLCASSPWERGNEQFFGPGTRLTVL.

CDR3 nucleotide sequence: TGTGCCAGCTCACCGCGGGATGGTGGGGAGCTGTTTTTT. Encoded protein: CASSPRDGGELFF. The chain couples TRBV18 to TRBJ2-2, with D tentatively TRBD2 (6 bases). V gave up 3 bases and J gave up 8 bases, with 10 bases separating them. The CDR3 totals 13 residues. In germline, CDR1 is KGHSH, CDR2 LQKENI. The variable domain in full, completed from reference TRBV18 and TRBJ2-2, reads NAGVMQNPRHLVRRRGQEARLRCSPMKGHSHVYWYRQLPEEGLKFMVYLQKENIIDESGMPKERFSAEFPKEGPSILRIQQVVRGDSAAYFCASSPRDGGELFFGEGSRLTVL.

This clonotype has more than one count but fewer than ten. The rearrangement joins TRBV19 to TRBJ1-5, with D tentatively TRBD1 (5 bases). This CDR3 is 18 amino acids long. The germline CDR1 and CDR2 sequences are LNHDA and SQIVND (reference sequence). The V gene lost 7 bases and the J gene lost 4 bases, with 26 bases spanning the gap. The CDR3 coding sequence is TGTGCCAGTAAGAAAACGAGAGGGGCTGAGGGGTTTAATCAGCCCCAGCATTTT. Translated: CASKKTRGAEGFNQPQHF. The whole variable domain, filled in from reference TRBV19 and TRBJ1-5, reads DGGITQSPKYLFRKEGQNVTLSCEQNLNHDAMYWYRQDPGQGLRLIYYSQIVNDFQKGDIAEGYSVSREKKESFPLTVTSAQKNPTAFYLCASKKTRGAEGFNQPQHFGDGTRLSIL.

This chain joins TRBV5-6 and TRBJ2-7; TRBD2 aligns across 8 bases. J was trimmed by 5 bases and V by 3 bases; bases with no gene match: 22. The CDR3 has 19 amino acids. Germline-derived CDR1 and CDR2 are SGHDT and YYEEEE. The CDR3 loop is CASSSPDGSQREWPDEQYF. In DNA, the CDR3 is TGTGCCAGCAGCTCCCCGGACGGGTCCCAGCGGGAGTGGCCGGACGAGCAGTACTTC.

This clonotype was detected a few times. Written as DNA, the CDR3 is TGTGCCAGCAGGACTAGCGGGAGGCCCTCCTACAATGAGCAGTTCTTC. It specifies CASRTSGRPSYNEQFF. The chain joins TRBV6-2 or TRBV6-3 to TRBJ2-1; TRBD2 matches at 13 bases. Germline V gene sequence: CDR1 MNHEY, CDR2 SVGEGT. V lost 6 bases, J lost 0 bases, and 2 bases stayed unmatched. The CDR3 spans 16 residues.

The J gene is TRBJ1-1, the V gene TRBV5-1, with a possible D match to TRBD1 (5 bases). The V end was cut by 2 bases, the J end by 0 bases, with 20 bases between. This CDR3 is built from 18 residues. Germline V CDR1 and CDR2: SGHRS, YFSETQ. CDR3 nucleotides: TGCGCCAGCAGCTTATCCTCGACAGCTAAAATAATGAACACTGAAGCTTTCTTT. Its protein product is CASSLSSTAKIMNTEAFF.

In this sample, this clonotype turned up a few times. J is TRBJ1-5 and V is TRBV5-1; 7 nucleotides line up with TRBD1. The CDR3 length is 13 residues. V shed 1 base, J shed 7 bases, and the junction held 2 bases outside the gene matches. Germline-derived CDR1 and CDR2 are SGHRS and YFSETQ. CDR3 in DNA: TGCGCCAGCAGCTTGCAACAGGGGCAGCCCCAGCATTTT. It is translated as CASSLQQGQPQHF.

In its sample, this clonotype was seen a few times. The rearrangement joins TRBV20-1 to TRBJ2-5; 12 positions match TRBD1. The CDR3 has 14 amino acids. CDR1 DFQATT and CDR2 SNEGSKA come from the germline V gene (reference sequence). Trimming removed 7 bases from V and 3 bases from J; junction bases left unmatched: 6. CDR3 protein: CSGSGTGGEETQYF. CDR3 DNA sequence: TGCAGTGGGTCCGGGACAGGGGGCGAAGAGACCCAGTACTTC.

The chain carries TRBV12-5 and TRBJ2-1, with D tentatively TRBD1 (5 bases). Germline V gives CDR1 LGHNT, CDR2 FRNRAP. Trimming cost V 7 bases and J 4 bases, with 17 bases left between them. The CDR3 has 15 amino acids. The CDR3: CASAIGAGEYNEQFF. DNA for the CDR3: TGTGCTAGTGCCATTGGGGCAGGAGAGTACAATGAGCAGTTCTTC.

This clonotype occurred a few times. The chain uses TRBV30 and TRBJ2-1, with D unclear. The CDR3 contains 12 residues. The V gene lost 1 base and the J gene lost 4 bases, with 5 bases spanning the gap. Germline V lookup: CDR1 GTSNPN, CDR2 SVGIG (reference sequence). The CDR3: CAWSANYNEQFF. The CDR3 bases are TGTGCCTGGAGTGCGAATTACAATGAGCAGTTCTTC.

This clonotype was seen only a few times. This chain uses TRBV6-5 with TRBJ2-7, with 8 bases identical to TRBD2. The CDR3 is 16 residues long. V trimming: 0 bases; J trimming: 2 bases; junction bases outside the gene matches: 6. From germline, CDR1 is MNHEY and CDR2 SVGAGI. The DNA of the CDR3 is TGTGCCAGCAGTTACTCGATCCGGGGGGGTCCCTACGAGCAGTACTTC. Protein product: CASSYSIRGGPYEQYF.

This clonotype appeared a few times. The genes are TRBV7-2 and TRBJ2-7, with 11 bases matching TRBD2. Per the germline V gene, CDR1 is SGHTA and CDR2 is FQGNSA. The V and J ends lost 5 bases and 2 bases, in that order; junction bases with no gene match: 5. CDR3 length equals 15 residues. The CDR3: CASSDGTSGTYEQYF. The CDR3 region has the DNA TGTGCCAGCAGCGACGGGACTAGCGGAACCTACGAGCAGTACTTC. The variable domain in full, completed from reference TRBV7-2 and TRBJ2-7, reads GAGVSQSPSNKVTEKGKDVELRCDPISGHTALYWYRQSLGQGLEFLIYFQGNSAPDKSGLPSDRFSAERTGGSVSTLTIQRTQQEDSAVYLCASSDGTSGTYEQYFGPGTRLTVT.

The rearrangement links TRBV11-2 to TRBJ1-2; unclear D gene. CDR1 and CDR2 from the germline V gene are SGHAT and FQNNGV. The germline V and J ends were trimmed by 4 bases and 7 bases, with 13 bases remaining between them. The CDR3 is made up of 13 amino acids. CDR3 in amino acids: CASSWESGGGYTF. The CDR3 coding sequence is TGTGCCAGCAGCTGGGAATCGGGTGGTGGCTACACCTTC. Complete variable domain (other parts from reference TRBV11-2 and TRBJ1-2): EAGVAQSPRYKIIEKRQSVAFWCNPISGHATLYWYQQILGQGPKLLIQFQNNGVVDDSQLPKDRFSAERLKGVDSTLKIQPAKLEDSAVYLCASSWESGGGYTFGSGTRLTVV.

This clonotype was counted only a few times. The rearrangement joins TRBV13 to TRBJ2-3; 13 nucleotides align to TRBD2. The V and J ends lost 5 bases and 0 bases, in that order; junction bases with no gene match: 8. This CDR3 has 18 amino acids. Germline values: CDR1 PRHDT, CDR2 FYEKMQ (reference sequence). The CDR3 DNA reads TGTGCCAGCAGCCTACGGGGGACTAGCGGGACTAGCACAGATACGCAGTATTTT. Amino acid sequence: CASSLRGTSGTSTDTQYF.

There are many counts of this clonotype. The chain uses TRBV30 and TRBJ1-4; D unresolved. Trimming removed 5 bases at V and 5 bases at J, with 3 bases between. Germline CDR1 is GTSNPN and CDR2 is SVGIG (reference sequence). This CDR3 comprises 10 residues. This chain's CDR3 is CAWGNEKLFF. As DNA, the CDR3 is TGTGCCTGGGGGAATGAAAAACTGTTTTTT.

The CDR3 here is CASRTGTMISTDTQYF. The CDR3 coding sequence is TGTGCCAGCAGAACCGGGACCATGATCTCGACAGATACGCAGTATTTT. The chain joins TRBV6-1 to TRBJ2-3, with D perhaps assigned TRBD1 or TRBD2 (5 bases each). Germline V gives CDR1 MNHNS, CDR2 SASEGT. V was trimmed by 6 bases and J by 3 bases, leaving 19 bases between them. The CDR3 has 16 residues.

In its sample, this clonotype was seen a few times. The genes are TRBV24-1 and TRBJ2-2, with D maybe TRBD1 (6 bases). Germline lookup yields CDR1 KGHDR and CDR2 SFDVKD. The CDR3 totals 17 residues. Trimming shortened V by 1 base and J by 2 bases, and 13 bases separated the two germline ends. This CDR3 is CATSDFSGTTNTGELFF. The DNA for the CDR3 is TGTGCCACCAGTGATTTTTCGGGGACAACTAACACCGGGGAGCTGTTTTTT.

This clonotype was detected a few times. V usage is TRBV12-3 or TRBV12-4 and J usage is TRBJ2-1, with D possibly matching TRBD2 (7 bases). There are 14 residues in the CDR3. With 8 bases removed from V and 7 bases from J, the gap between germline ends came to 18 bases. The CDR3 sequence: CASSLGGGGNEQFF. The CDR3 DNA is TGTGCCAGCTCCCTTGGGGGAGGGGGGAATGAGCAGTTCTTC.

The chain couples TRBV12-3 or TRBV12-4 to TRBJ2-1, with 8 bases fitting TRBD2. With V trimmed by 5 bases and J by 8 bases, 11 bases remained unmatched. The CDR3 consists of 15 residues. CDR3 sequence: CASSLPGGRLHEQFF. CDR3 coding DNA: TGTGCCAGCAGTCTCCCAGGCGGGAGGCTCCATGAGCAGTTCTTC.

This clonotype was found many times. The J gene is TRBJ1-1, the V gene TRBV20-1; D is unclear. V lost 6 bases to trimming and J lost 1 base, with 15 bases between them. Germline CDR1 and CDR2: DFQATT and SNEGSKA (reference sequence). This CDR3 contains 14 residues. In nucleotides, the CDR3 is TGCAGTGCCAATCCCCCCAGAAAGAACACTGAAGCTTTCTTT. Its translation is CSANPPRKNTEAFF.

V is TRBV6-5 and J is TRBJ2-2; D gene ambiguous. In germline, CDR1 is MNHEY, CDR2 SVGAGI. The CDR3 is 13 amino acids. V was pared by 0 bases and J by 6 bases, with 5 bases between. The CDR3 loop reads CASSYSGSGELFF. The CDR3 coding sequence is TGTGCCAGCAGTTACTCCGGGTCCGGGGAGCTGTTTTTT.

This rearrangement joins TRBV6-2 or TRBV6-3 to TRBJ2-3; D is perhaps TRBD2 (5 bases). Germline V gives CDR1 MNHEY, CDR2 SVGEGT. This CDR3 is built from 13 residues. Trimming shortened V by 0 bases and J by 7 bases, and 8 bases separated the two germline ends. CDR3 loop: CASSYSTINTQYF. The CDR3 bases are TGTGCCAGCAGTTACTCGACTATCAATACGCAGTATTTT.

The chain carries TRBV24-1 and TRBJ2-1; 9 nucleotides line up with TRBD1. The CDR3 covers 15 residues. The ends lost 7 bases at V and 9 bases at J; junction bases unmatched: 12. Germline CDR1 and CDR2: KGHDR and SFDVKD. CDR3 region: CATSLTGTGLGEQFF. In nucleotides, the CDR3 is TGTGCCACCAGCTTGACCGGGACAGGGCTCGGTGAGCAGTTCTTC.

The chain combines TRBV19 with TRBJ2-2; 9 bases map to TRBD2. The V segment lost 4 bases and the J segment 4 bases; nucleotides outside the gene matches: 10. The length of the CDR3 is 17 residues. CDR1 and CDR2 (germline): LNHDA, SQIVND (reference sequence). Here the CDR3 DNA reads TGTGCCAGTAGTACAAGAAAGACTAGCGGTATCACCGGGGAGCTGTTTTTT. It is translated as CASSTRKTSGITGELFF.

V and J are TRBV4-3 and TRBJ1-1; TRBD1 is a possible D gene (5 bases). This CDR3 contains 16 residues. Germline CDR1 reads LGHNA; CDR2 reads YSLEER. V shed 0 bases and J shed 2 bases, with 13 bases lying between them. CDR3 coding DNA: TGCGCCAGCAGCCAAGATTCGACAGTCACAAACACTGAAGCTTTCTTT. This translates into CASSQDSTVTNTEAFF.

This clonotype appeared a few times. The chain links TRBV6-5 to TRBJ2-1; 7 bases agree with TRBD2. CDR3 length: 19 amino acids. The V and J ends lost 0 bases and 2 bases, in that order; junction bases with no gene match: 13. Per the germline V gene, CDR1 is MNHEY and CDR2 is SVGAGI. CDR3 nucleotides: TGTGCCAGCAGTTACTCGAATCTTGCGGGAGTTGTGGCCTACAATGAGCAGTTCTTC. This gives the protein CASSYSNLAGVVAYNEQFF.